This T cell receptor beta chain was documented in a study of blood T cell repertoires in COVID-19. Repertoires were generated with immunoSEQ multiplex PCR, while TCRdb's copy carries only in-frame clones and drops some. Of 80,000 to 100,000 clones listed, approximately 79% were seen once; the top ten hold approximately 4.1%. Germline V CDR1 and CDR2: SGHNT, YYREEE (reference sequence). CDR3 size: 14 residues. With 1 base removed from V and 6 bases from J, the gap between germline ends came to 10 bases. The rearrangement joins TRBV5-4 to TRBJ2-2; the D gene is possibly TRBD2 (6 bases). The sequence was obtained from a man aged 65 to 79 with COVID-19, enrolled during active disease. Source material: peripheral blood. In DNA form, the CDR3 reads TGTGCCAGCAGCTTGTCATGGGGGGCCGGGGAGCTGTTTTTT. It yields the protein CASSLSWGAGELFF.